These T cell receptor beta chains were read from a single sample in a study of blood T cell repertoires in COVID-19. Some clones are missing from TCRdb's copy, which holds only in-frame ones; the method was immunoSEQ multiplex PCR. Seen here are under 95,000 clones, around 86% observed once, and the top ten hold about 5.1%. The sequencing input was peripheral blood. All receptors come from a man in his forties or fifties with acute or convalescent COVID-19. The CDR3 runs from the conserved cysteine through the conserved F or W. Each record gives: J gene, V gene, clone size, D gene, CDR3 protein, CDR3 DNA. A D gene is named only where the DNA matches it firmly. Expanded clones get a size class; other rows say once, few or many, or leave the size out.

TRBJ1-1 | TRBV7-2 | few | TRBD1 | CASSLSPQGGTEAFF | TGTGCCAGCAGCTTGTCACCACAGGGGGGGACTGAAGCTTTCTTT
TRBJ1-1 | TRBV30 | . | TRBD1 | CAFMGTGPGTEAFF | TGTGCCTTCATGGGGACAGGGCCGGGCACTGAAGCTTTCTTT
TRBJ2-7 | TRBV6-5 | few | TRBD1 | CASRGTGGRYEQYF | TGTGCCAGCAGGGGGACAGGGGGTCGGTACGAGCAGTACTTC
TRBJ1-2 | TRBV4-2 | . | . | CASSHVGAGQSYYGYTF | TGTGCCAGCAGCCACGTAGGGGCAGGACAATCTTACTATGGCTACACCTTC
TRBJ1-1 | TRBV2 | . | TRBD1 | CASRGGGQGIGTEAFF | TGTGCCAGCAGAGGGGGCGGACAGGGGATCGGCACTGAAGCTTTCTTT
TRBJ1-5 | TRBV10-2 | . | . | CASSESKDSNQPQHF | TGCGCCAGCAGTGAGTCGAAGGACTCCAATCAGCCCCAGCATTTT
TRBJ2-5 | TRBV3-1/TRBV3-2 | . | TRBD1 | CASRQRHQGDRNWWETQYF | TGTGCCAGCAGACAGCGACATCAAGGGGACAGAAATTGGTGGGAGACCCAGTACTTC
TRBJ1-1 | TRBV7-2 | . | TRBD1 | CASSRGQENTEAFF | TGTGCCAGCAGCCGGGGACAGGAGAACACTGAAGCTTTCTTT
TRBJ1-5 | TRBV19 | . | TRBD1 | CASSKYRGAYSNQPQHF | TGTGCCAGTAGTAAGTACAGGGGCGCGTATAGCAATCAGCCCCAGCATTTT
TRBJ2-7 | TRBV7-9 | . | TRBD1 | CASSPGGTGGVKSYEQYF | TGTGCCAGCAGCCCCGGTGGGACAGGGGGCGTAAAATCCTACGAGCAGTACTTC
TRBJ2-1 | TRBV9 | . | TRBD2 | CASSVDSLAGGNEQFF | TGTGCCAGCAGCGTAGATAGTTTAGCGGGGGGGAATGAGCAGTTCTTC
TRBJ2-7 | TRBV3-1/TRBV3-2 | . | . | CASSHTTGGASSYEQYF | TGTGCCAGCAGCCATACGACCGGGGGTGCTAGCTCCTACGAGCAGTACTTC
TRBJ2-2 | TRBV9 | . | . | CASSVDGAGELFF | TGTGCCAGCAGCGTAGATGGAGCCGGGGAGCTGTTTTTT
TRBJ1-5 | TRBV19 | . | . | CASSPVASNQPQHF | TGTGCCAGTAGTCCGGTAGCAAGCAATCAGCCCCAGCATTTT
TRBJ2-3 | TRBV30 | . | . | CAWSQIAGNTQYF | TGTGCCTGGAGTCAAATCGCAGGTAATACGCAGTATTTT
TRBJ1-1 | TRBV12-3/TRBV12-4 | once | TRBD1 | CASSQIRGPEAFF | TGTGCCAGCAGTCAGATAAGGGGGCCTGAAGCTTTCTTT
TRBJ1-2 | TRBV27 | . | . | CASSPRAGGYGYTF | TGTGCCAGCAGTCCCCGGGCCGGGGGCTATGGCTACACCTTC
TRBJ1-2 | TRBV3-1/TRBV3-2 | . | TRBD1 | CASSLISGTGDYGYTF | TGTGCCAGCAGCCTCATTTCCGGGACAGGGGACTATGGCTACACCTTC
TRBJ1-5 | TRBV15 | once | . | CATSRDLQGSNQPQHF | TGTGCCACCAGCAGAGATTTACAGGGTTCGAATCAGCCCCAGCATTTT
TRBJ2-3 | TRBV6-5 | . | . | CASSYGGSTDTQYF | TGTGCCAGCAGTTACGGGGGGAGCACAGATACGCAGTATTTT
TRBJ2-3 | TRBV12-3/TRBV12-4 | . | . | CASSPWADTQYF | TGTGCCAGCAGCCCCTGGGCGGATACGCAGTATTTT
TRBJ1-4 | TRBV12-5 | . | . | CASGFLTGANEKLFF | TGTGCTAGTGGTTTTCTAACGGGGGCTAATGAAAAACTGTTTTTT
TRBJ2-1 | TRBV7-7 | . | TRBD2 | CASSFLAGGPNEQFF | TGTGCCAGCAGCTTCTTAGCGGGAGGGCCCAATGAGCAGTTCTTC
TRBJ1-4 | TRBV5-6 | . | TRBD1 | CASSLLAGTGGEKLFF | TGTGCCAGCAGCTTGTTGGCCGGGACAGGGGGTGAAAAACTGTTTTTT
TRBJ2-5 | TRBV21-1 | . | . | CASSNGGVQETQYF | TGTGCCAGCAGCAACGGAGGGGTTCAAGAGACCCAGTACTTC
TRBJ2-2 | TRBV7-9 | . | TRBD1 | CASSPGQAPNTGELFF | TGTGCCAGCAGCCCGGGACAGGCTCCTAACACCGGGGAGCTGTTTTTT
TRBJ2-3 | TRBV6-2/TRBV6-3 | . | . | CASSYTLQGTSSTDTQYF | TGTGCCAGCAGTTACACCCTACAGGGAACCTCTTCCACAGATACGCAGTATTTT
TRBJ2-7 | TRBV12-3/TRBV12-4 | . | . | CASSYAGAHEQYF | TGTGCCAGCAGTTATGCAGGGGCCCACGAGCAGTACTTC
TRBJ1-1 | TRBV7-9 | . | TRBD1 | CASSFNRDRGHQAFF | TGTGCCAGCAGCTTCAACCGGGACAGGGGGCACCAAGCTTTCTTT
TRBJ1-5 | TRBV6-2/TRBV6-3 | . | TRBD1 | CASSDRVGQPQHF | TGTGCCAGCAGCGACAGGGTGGGCCAGCCCCAGCATTTT
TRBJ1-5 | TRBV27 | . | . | CASSTGQVSNQPQHF | TGTGCCAGCAGTACGGGACAAGTCAGCAATCAGCCCCAGCATTTT
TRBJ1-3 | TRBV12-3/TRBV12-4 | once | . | CASSLNLNTIYF | TGTGCCAGCAGTTTGAACTTAAACACCATATATTTT
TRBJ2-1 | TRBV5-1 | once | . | CASEGDSYNEQFF | TGCGCCAGCGAGGGGGACTCCTACAATGAGCAGTTCTTC
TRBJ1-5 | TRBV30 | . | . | CAWSPSFNQPQHF | TGTGCCTGGAGTCCCTCTTTCAATCAGCCCCAGCATTTT
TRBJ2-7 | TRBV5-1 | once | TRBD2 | CASSFVSGGGALDF | TGCGCCAGCAGCTTCGTAAGTGGCGGGGGGGCGCTGGACTTC
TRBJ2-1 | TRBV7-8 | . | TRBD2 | CASSIAGANYNEQFF | TGTGCCAGCAGCATAGCGGGGGCGAACTACAATGAGCAGTTCTTC
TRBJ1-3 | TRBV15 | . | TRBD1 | CATSRGTGRGNTIYF | TGTGCCACCAGCAGAGGGACAGGGCGCGGAAACACCATATATTTT
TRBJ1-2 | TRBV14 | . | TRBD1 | CASSPRTGPVYGYTF | TGTGCCAGCAGCCCCCGGACAGGGCCTGTCTATGGCTACACCTTC
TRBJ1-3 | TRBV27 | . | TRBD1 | CASKEGATGNTIYF | TGTGCCAGCAAGGAGGGGGCCACTGGAAACACCATATATTTT
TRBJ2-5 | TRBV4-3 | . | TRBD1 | CASSQGRQGTQYF | TGCGCCAGCAGCCAAGGGAGACAGGGAACCCAGTACTTC
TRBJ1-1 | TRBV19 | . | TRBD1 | CASSLTGYTEAFF | TGTGCCAGTAGCCTGACAGGGTACACTGAAGCTTTCTTT
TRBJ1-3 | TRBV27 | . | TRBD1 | CASSSTLEGARNTIYF | TGTGCCAGCAGTTCCACCCTTGAGGGGGCACGAAACACCATATATTTT
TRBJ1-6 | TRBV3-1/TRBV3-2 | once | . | CASSQNQEGSPLHF | TGTGCCAGCAGCCAAAATCAGGAGGGTTCACCCCTCCACTTT
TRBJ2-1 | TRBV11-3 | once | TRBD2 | CASSLSSGGPNEQFF | TGTGCCAGCAGCTTATCGAGCGGGGGGCCCAATGAGCAGTTCTTC
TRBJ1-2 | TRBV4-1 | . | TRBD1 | CASSQDMTGNVYGYTF | TGCGCCAGCAGCCAGGATATGACAGGGAACGTATATGGCTACACCTTC
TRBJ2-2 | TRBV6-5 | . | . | CASSNFQGSGELFF | TGTGCCAGCAGCAACTTTCAGGGTTCCGGGGAGCTGTTTTTT
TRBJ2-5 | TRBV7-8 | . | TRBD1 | CASRPDREETQYF | TGTGCCAGCAGGCCTGACAGGGAGGAGACCCAGTACTTC
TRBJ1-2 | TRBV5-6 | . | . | CASSLRSSNGYTF | TGTGCCAGCAGCCTCAGGTCGTCGAATGGCTACACCTTC
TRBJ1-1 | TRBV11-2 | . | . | CASSVQFEAFF | TGTGCCAGCAGCGTACAGTTTGAAGCTTTCTTT
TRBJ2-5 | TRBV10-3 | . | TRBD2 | CASRTSGGQETQYF | TGTGCCAGCAGGACTAGCGGGGGCCAAGAGACCCAGTACTTC